The 12 T cell receptor beta chains given below trace back to one sample, sequenced in a study of T cells in Graves' hyperthyroidism and ophthalmopathy. RNA transcripts served as the template for amplifying TCR beta CDR3 regions. The HTBI primer set was used in a first-round RT-PCR of the TCR CDR3. One entry per CDR3 protein, called by TCRdb with MiXCR from the multiplex PCR reads. The sample holds hundreds of thousands of distinct CDR3 sequences; approximately 14% are singletons and the top ten take approximately 13%. The sequencing input was blood. All receptors come from a man in his late teens or twenties with Graves' ophthalmopathy.

This clonotype showed up just a few times. The rearrangement joins TRBV19 to TRBJ1-1; D is unclear. V lost 6 bases to trimming and J lost 0 bases, with 14 bases between them. CDR3 size: 15 residues. Germline V CDR1 and CDR2: LNHDA, SQIVND (reference sequence). As DNA, the CDR3 is TGTGCCAGTAGCACACACGGTTGGGTGAACACTGAAGCTTTCTTT. Its translation is CASSTHGWVNTEAFF.

The chain couples TRBV6-1 to TRBJ2-3; either TRBD1 or TRBD2 may supply D (6 bases each). With 4 bases removed from V and 0 bases from J, the gap between germline ends came to 11 bases. Germline CDR1 is MNHNS and CDR2 is SASEGT. This CDR3 comprises 15 residues. CDR3 sequence reads: CASSGQGTSTDTQYF. CDR3 bases: TGTGCCAGCAGTGGCCAGGGGACTAGCACAGATACGCAGTATTTT.

This clonotype was seen ten or more times. This chain connects TRBV11-2 to TRBJ2-2; no clear D. This CDR3 has 14 residues. Trimming took off 6 bases at V and 8 bases at J, with 16 bases between the two ends. In germline, CDR1 is SGHAT, CDR2 FQNNGV. CDR3 protein: CASRSVNLAGELFF. In DNA form, the CDR3 reads TGTGCCAGCAGATCGGTCAACTTAGCAGGGGAGCTGTTTTTT.

This clonotype was counted only a few times. This rearrangement joins TRBV5-6 to TRBJ2-7; tentative D call: TRBD1 (6 bases). The CDR3 is 15 residues long. Trimming took 2 bases from V and 0 from J, leaving 12 bases between them. The germline CDR1 and CDR2 sequences are SGHDT and YYEEEE. The CDR3 spells CASSFGTTYSYEQYF. The DNA for the CDR3 is TGTGCCAGCAGCTTCGGGACAACCTACTCCTACGAGCAGTACTTC.

This clonotype has at least ten counts. The CDR3 region has the DNA TGTGCCAGCGAGGTGGGGGGCGGAGAGACCCAGTACTTC. This translates into CASEVGGGETQYF. The V and J genes are TRBV6-1 and TRBJ2-5; the D gene could be TRBD1 or TRBD2 (6 bases each). Germline V gene data show CDR1 as MNHNS and CDR2 as SASEGT. Trimming left V 8 bases short and J 4 bases short, with 14 bases between. The CDR3 has 13 amino acids.

This clonotype was detected many times. J is TRBJ2-1 and V is TRBV7-9; D might be TRBD1 (6 bases). V was cut by 7 bases and J by 0 bases, with 13 bases left in between. Germline CDR1 SEHNR, CDR2 FQNEAQ (reference sequence). CDR3 length equals 15 residues. CDR3 amino acids: CASTHRQASYNEQFF. The CDR3 DNA follows: TGTGCCAGCACCCACAGACAGGCCTCCTACAATGAGCAGTTCTTC.

This clonotype was counted many times. The gene calls are TRBV6-5 and TRBJ1-1, with a tentative D call TRBD1 (5 bases). Trimming cost V 1 base and J 3 bases, with 9 bases left between them. Germline lookup yields CDR1 MNHEY and CDR2 SVGAGI. This CDR3 region has 14 residues. The chain's CDR3 is CASSYFQGDTEAFF. For the CDR3, the DNA is TGTGCCAGCAGTTACTTTCAGGGCGACACTGAAGCTTTCTTT.

There are many counts of this clonotype. V is TRBV12-3 or TRBV12-4 and J is TRBJ2-2, with D perhaps TRBD1 (6 bases). Between the trimmed V and J ends, which lost 4 bases and 6 bases, there was a span of 12 bases. The CDR3 length is 14 residues. The CDR3: CASSSQGFAGELFF. The DNA of the CDR3 is TGTGCCAGCAGTTCTCAGGGGTTTGCCGGGGAGCTGTTTTTT.

This clonotype showed up many times. The J gene is TRBJ2-7, the V gene TRBV20-1, with D possibly TRBD1 on 6 matching bases. Trimming removed 3 bases from V and 0 bases from J, with 9 bases in between. The length of the CDR3 is 13 residues. Looked up from germline, CDR1 is DFQATT and CDR2 is SNEGSKA (reference sequence). The CDR3 region is CSARGASSYEQYF. In nucleotides, the CDR3 is TGCAGTGCTAGGGGGGCAAGCTCCTACGAGCAGTACTTC.

This clonotype occurred a few times. The chain is built from TRBV5-1 and TRBJ2-2; D might be TRBD2 (7 bases). The V end was cut by 1 base, the J end by 7 bases, with 11 bases between. Germline V gene lookup returns CDR1 SGHRS and CDR2 YFSETQ. The CDR3 spans 14 residues. CDR3 protein: CASSLPGGIGELFF. The CDR3 DNA follows: TGCGCCAGCAGCTTGCCGGGGGGCATCGGGGAGCTGTTTTTT.

This CDR3 is CASSLQVLIKPQHF. The CDR3 DNA follows: TGTGCCAGCAGTTTACAGGTATTAATCAAGCCCCAGCATTTT. The chain employs TRBV28 and TRBJ1-5; D call uncertain. CDR3 length: 14 amino acids. Germline V gene data show CDR1 as MDHEN and CDR2 as SYDVKM. V gave up 2 bases and J gave up 8 bases, with 13 bases separating them.

This clonotype showed up many times. The chain recombines TRBV6-1 with TRBJ2-3; no clear D gene. This CDR3 is built from 13 residues. The germline V gene encodes CDR1 MNHNS and CDR2 SASEGT. In DNA, the CDR3 is TGTGCAGTCGGTGAAGCTAGCACAGATACGCAGTATTTT. Protein sequence: CAVGEASTDTQYF.